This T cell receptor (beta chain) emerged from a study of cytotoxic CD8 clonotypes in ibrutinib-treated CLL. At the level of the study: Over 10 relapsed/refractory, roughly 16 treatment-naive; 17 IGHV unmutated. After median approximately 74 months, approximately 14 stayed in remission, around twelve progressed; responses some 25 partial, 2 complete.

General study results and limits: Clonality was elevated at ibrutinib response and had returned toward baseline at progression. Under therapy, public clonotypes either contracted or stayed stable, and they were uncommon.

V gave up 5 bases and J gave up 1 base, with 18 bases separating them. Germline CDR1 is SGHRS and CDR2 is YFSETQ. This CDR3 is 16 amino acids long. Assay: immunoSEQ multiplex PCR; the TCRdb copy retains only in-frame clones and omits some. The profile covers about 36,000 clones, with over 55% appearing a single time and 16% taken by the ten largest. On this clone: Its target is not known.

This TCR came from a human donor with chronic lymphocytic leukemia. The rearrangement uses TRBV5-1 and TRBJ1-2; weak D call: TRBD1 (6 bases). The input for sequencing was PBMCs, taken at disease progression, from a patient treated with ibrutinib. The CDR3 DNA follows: TGCGCCAGCAGGATTGGATCCCAGGGGAGTAACTATGGCTACACCTTC. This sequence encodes CASRIGSQGSNYGYTF.